This T cell receptor (beta chain) was observed in a study of blood T cell repertoires in COVID-19. Study-wide context: There were acute and convalescent COVID-19 samples, and they came from the United States, Italy and Spain. T cells, B-cell-depleted T cells, or PBMCs provided the cDNA or gDNA that served as material.

The length of the CDR3 is 13 residues. CDR1 and CDR2 (germline): SGDLS, YYNGEE. Trimming removed 1 base from V and 5 bases from J, with 9 bases in between. Some clones are missing from TCRdb's copy, which holds only in-frame ones; the method was immunoSEQ multiplex PCR. Of around 500,000 clones in the sample, 80% to 90% were seen once. Sequenced: peripheral blood. This sequence joins TRBV9 and TRBJ2-5; possible D gene TRBD2, 6 bases. This clonotype originated in a human donor in a cohort sampled during active COVID-19. The CDR3 sequence is CASSVTSRETQYF. CDR3 in DNA: TGTGCCAGCAGCGTAACTAGCCGGGAGACCCAGTACTTC.